These 29 T cell receptor beta chains were sequenced from one sample in a study of shared clonotypes between healthy human individuals. Produced via immunoSEQ multiplex PCR; TCRdb's table is partial and in-frame only. This table holds under 700,000 clones, around 96% found once. Naive-designated CD8 cells lacked CD45RO, were positively enriched for CCR7, and omitted terminally differentiated effector memory CD45RA+ cells. What was sequenced was naive CD8+ T cells sorted from blood. Receptors originate from a woman aged 25 to 45 in good health.

The V gene is TRBV11-2, the J gene TRBJ2-7; 8 bases agree with TRBD2. The germline V gene encodes CDR1 SGHAT and CDR2 FQNNGV. The CDR3 sequence is 15 residues long. V lost 4 bases to trimming and J lost 2 bases; unmatched junction nucleotides: 7. The CDR3 spells CASSSPERGTYEQYF. As DNA, the CDR3 is TGTGCCAGCAGCTCCCCGGAGCGGGGGACCTACGAGCAGTACTTC. The entire variable domain, with the rest obtained from reference TRBV11-2 and TRBJ2-7, is as follows: EAGVAQSPRYKIIEKRQSVAFWCNPISGHATLYWYQQILGQGPKLLIQFQNNGVVDDSQLPKDRFSAERLKGVDSTLKIQPAKLEDSAVYLCASSSPERGTYEQYFGPGTRLTVT.

The chain recombines TRBV27 with TRBJ1-2, with no clear D. The CDR3 has 12 residues. Germline assignment: CDR1 MNHEY and CDR2 SMNVEV (reference sequence). Trimming stripped 4 bases from V and 6 bases from J, with 9 bases between. The CDR3 nucleotides are TGTGCCAGCAGTTCACGTAGGGATGGCTACACCTTC. Amino acids: CASSSRRDGYTF.

The rearrangement joins TRBV9 to TRBJ2-3; 11 nucleotides align to TRBD1. Germline lookup yields CDR1 SGDLS and CDR2 YYNGEE. V lost 4 bases to trimming and J lost 6 bases; unmatched junction nucleotides: 7. The CDR3 runs 15 residues. The CDR3 is CASSLGGTGGDTQYF. CDR3 nucleotide sequence: TGTGCCAGCAGCCTTGGAGGGACAGGGGGGGATACGCAGTATTTT.

The chain links TRBV9 to TRBJ1-5, with TRBD1 identical over 9 bases. This CDR3 has 15 amino acids. CDR1 and CDR2 from the germline V gene are SGDLS and YYNGEE. V lost 3 bases, J lost 6 bases, and 7 bases stayed unmatched. The CDR3 DNA reads as TGTGCCAGCAGCGAGGGACAGGGATCGGGTCAGCCCCAGCATTTT. Amino acids: CASSEGQGSGQPQHF.

CDR3 sequence reads: CATREAGEGEQYF. The CDR3, as DNA: TGTGCCACCAGAGAAGCGGGAGAGGGTGAGCAGTACTTC. The chain employs TRBV15 and TRBJ2-7, with TRBD2 matching over 8 bases. J lost 7 bases, V lost 6 bases, and 8 bases had no gene match. Germline loops: CDR1 LNHNV, CDR2 YYDKDF (reference sequence). The CDR3 has 13 amino acids.

Only one count was recorded for this clone. J is TRBJ2-6 and V is TRBV7-9; no firm D call. V lost 9 bases and J 1 base, leaving 10 bases between the germline ends. Germline V gene data show CDR1 as SEHNR and CDR2 as FQNEAQ (reference sequence). The CDR3 runs to 14 residues. In nucleotides, the CDR3 is TGTGCCAGTGCCCGATTTTCTGGGGCCAACGTCCTGACTTTC. This encodes CASARFSGANVLTF.

The CDR3 nucleotides read TGTGCCAGCAGCTTATTGGACAGTGGTGGAAACACCATATATTTT. Its translation: CASSLLDSGGNTIYF. The rearrangement joins TRBV7-9 to TRBJ1-3, with a weak D call TRBD1 (6 bases). In germline, CDR1 is SEHNR, CDR2 FQNEAQ (reference sequence). Trimming cost V 2 bases and J 3 bases, with 11 bases left between them. This CDR3 has 15 amino acids.

J is TRBJ2-2 and V is TRBV11-2, with D unclear. The CDR3 extends over 15 amino acids. The ends were cut back, 3 bases at V and 6 bases at J, with 14 bases in the middle. Germline V gene lookup returns CDR1 SGHAT and CDR2 FQNNGV. CDR3: CASSFYEVVAGELFF. The CDR3 coding sequence is TGTGCCAGCAGCTTTTACGAGGTCGTGGCCGGGGAGCTGTTTTTT.

The chain couples TRBV5-4 to TRBJ1-2; D perhaps matches TRBD1 (6 bases). Trimming removed 4 bases from V and 8 bases from J, with 15 bases in between. The CDR3 covers 13 residues. In germline, CDR1 is SGHNT, CDR2 YYREEE (reference sequence). The CDR3 sequence: CASSPVPTGGYTF. CDR3 nucleotides: TGTGCCAGCAGCCCCGTGCCGACAGGAGGCTACACCTTC.

The chain is built from TRBV5-6 and TRBJ2-3; perhaps D is TRBD1 or TRBD2 (5 bases each). Germline V gene data show CDR1 as SGHDT and CDR2 as YYEEEE. Trimming cost V 4 bases and J 3 bases, with 12 bases left between them. The CDR3 spans 14 residues. The CDR3 is CASSPGRTTDTQYF. CDR3 in DNA: TGTGCCAGCAGCCCGGGACGGACTACAGATACGCAGTATTTT.

This rearrangement joins TRBV28 to TRBJ2-5, with 8 bases fitting TRBD1. Germline CDR1 MDHEN, CDR2 SYDVKM. Unmatched junction bases numbered 7, after V lost 7 bases and J lost 3 bases. The CDR3 spans 14 residues. The CDR3 sequence: CASTTGTGEETQYF. The DNA of the CDR3 is TGTGCCAGCACAACCGGGACAGGTGAAGAGACCCAGTACTTC.

The chain links TRBV7-9 to TRBJ2-2; the D gene is possibly TRBD2 (6 bases). CDR1 is SEHNR and CDR2 is FQNEAQ in the germline V gene (reference sequence). CDR3 length: 14 residues. Trimming shortened V by 5 bases and J by 7 bases, and 14 bases separated the two germline ends. DNA of the CDR3: TGTGCCAGCAGCCCCCGTGGGGGGAACGGGGAGCTGTTTTTT. It specifies CASSPRGGNGELFF.

This chain links TRBV7-9 with TRBJ2-5; a weak D match, TRBD1 (5 bases). The closer fit of TRBJ2-7 to the DNA end suggests the J call may be wrong. CDR3 size: 15 residues. From germline, CDR1 is SEHNR and CDR2 FQNEAQ (reference sequence). CDR3 protein: CASTPPPAGPHEQYF. CDR3 coding DNA: TGTGCCAGCACCCCACCCCCGGCAGGGCCCCACGAGCAGTACTTC.

The rearrangement links TRBV30 to TRBJ1-1; a possible D gene is TRBD1 (6 bases). The CDR3 is 18 amino acids. V lost 0 bases and J lost 2, with 22 bases in between. CDR1 GTSNPN and CDR2 SVGIG come from the germline V gene (reference sequence). This chain's CDR3 is CAWSVYPLGGAPNTEAFF. In DNA, the CDR3 is TGTGCCTGGAGTGTATATCCTTTGGGGGGGGCCCCAAACACTGAAGCTTTCTTT.

The chain joins TRBV4-1 to TRBJ2-7; possibly TRBD2 for D (6 bases). The V end was cut by 5 bases, the J end by 5 bases, with 7 bases between. CDR1 is MGHRA and CDR2 is YSYEKL in the germline V gene. CDR3 length: 11 residues. DNA of the CDR3: TGCGCCAGCAGCTGGGGGGACGAGCAGTACTTC. It specifies CASSWGDEQYF.

The genes are TRBV25-1 and TRBJ1-3; D remains unclear. The CDR3 extends over 14 amino acids. Germline values: CDR1 MGHDK, CDR2 SYGVNS. Deletions cut 4 bases from V and 4 bases from J, with 11 bases between. CDR3 in amino acids: CASSAPYGGNTIYF. The CDR3 nucleotides are TGTGCCAGCAGTGCCCCCTACGGCGGAAACACCATATATTTT.

The chain carries TRBV10-3 and TRBJ2-5; D not certain. CDR3 length: 13 residues. V dropped 2 bases and J dropped 0 bases, with 4 bases sitting between them. Germline V CDR1 and CDR2: ENHRY, SYGVKD. The CDR3 bases are TGTGCCATCAGTGAGGACAACCAAGAGACCCAGTACTTC. Amino acids: CAISEDNQETQYF.

Written as DNA, the CDR3 is TGCAGCGTTCTTCTGCGGGAGAGCTACGAGCAGTACTTC. Translating gives CSVLLRESYEQYF. The chain couples TRBV29-1 to TRBJ2-7; 7 positions match TRBD2. The CDR3 loop spans 13 amino acids. Trimming at V came to 5 bases and at J to 3 bases, leaving 7 bases not matched to a gene. Per the germline V gene, CDR1 is SQVTM and CDR2 is ANQGSEA.

The chain combines TRBV12-5 with TRBJ2-1; D unresolved. CDR3 length: 13 amino acids. Germline lookup yields CDR1 LGHNT and CDR2 FRNRAP. Trimming left V 2 bases short and J 5 bases short, with 7 bases between. The CDR3 protein is CASGLSPDNEQFF. The CDR3, as DNA: TGTGCTAGTGGTTTGTCTCCCGACAATGAGCAGTTCTTC. Full variable domain (missing parts from reference TRBV12-5 and TRBJ2-1): DARVTQTPRHKVTEMGQEVTMRCQPILGHNTVFWYRQTMMQGLELLAYFRNRAPLDDSGMPKDRFSAEMPDATLATLKIQPSEPRDSAVYFCASGLSPDNEQFFGPGTRLTVL.

This clone showed up just a few times. Here the CDR3 DNA reads TGTGCCAGCAGCAGTAGCGGGAACTCCTACGAGCAGTACTTC. Translating gives CASSSSGNSYEQYF. V is TRBV7-9 and J is TRBJ2-7, with 8 positions matching TRBD2. The ends lost 5 bases at V and 0 bases at J; junction bases unmatched: 3. The CDR3 is 14 residues long. Germline values: CDR1 SEHNR, CDR2 FQNEAQ (reference sequence).

The chain carries TRBV2 and TRBJ2-2; TRBD2 agrees at 8 bases. The germline CDR1 and CDR2 sequences are SNHLY and FYNNEI. CDR3 size: 15 residues. V shed 3 bases and J 8 bases; nucleotides not matched to a gene: 8. The CDR3 loop is CASSDWVAGKGELFF. DNA of the CDR3: TGTGCCAGCAGTGACTGGGTAGCGGGAAAAGGGGAGCTGTTTTTT.

The chain has TRBV5-6 and TRBJ2-3; TRBD2 agrees at 8 bases. Germline-derived CDR1 and CDR2 are SGHDT and YYEEEE. Trimming cost V 1 base and J 4 bases; bases outside gene matches: 17. CDR3 length: 19 amino acids. The CDR3 nucleotides read TGTGCCAGCAGCTTGTTTCCAGGGTGGAGCGGGAGTATAGCAGATACGCAGTATTTT. Its protein product is CASSLFPGWSGSIADTQYF.

This CDR3 reads CASSQLLAGELFF. The CDR3, as DNA: TGCGCCAGCAGCCAACTACTAGCGGGAGAGCTGTTTTTT. V gene TRBV4-1 combines with J gene TRBJ2-2; the match to TRBD2 covers 10 bases. The CDR3 runs 13 residues. Germline CDR1 and CDR2: MGHRA and YSYEKL. Trimming at V came to 2 bases and at J to 11 bases, leaving 2 bases not matched to a gene.

This sequence joins TRBV6-1 and TRBJ2-5; TRBD2 agrees at 7 bases. The germline V gene has CDR1 MNHNS and CDR2 SASEGT. The CDR3 consists of 15 residues. V lost 7 bases and J lost 5; bases outside the gene matches: 13. This CDR3 reads CASIRTSSQWETQYF. Here the CDR3 DNA reads TGTGCCAGCATCCGGACTAGTTCACAGTGGGAGACCCAGTACTTC.

In DNA form, the CDR3 reads TGTGCCAGCAGTTTTTGGGGGAGCTCCTACAATGAGCAGTTCTTC. Translated: CASSFWGSSYNEQFF. The chain is built from TRBV25-1 and TRBJ2-1; D may match TRBD1 or TRBD2 (5 bases each). This CDR3 comprises 15 residues. V was trimmed by 5 bases and J by 0 bases, leaving 11 bases between them. CDR1 is MGHDK and CDR2 is SYGVNS in the germline V gene.

The chain is built from TRBV5-1 and TRBJ2-3, with a possible D match to TRBD2 (5 bases). The CDR3 totals 16 residues. Trimming stripped 2 bases from V and 0 bases from J, with 13 bases between. The V gene's germline CDR1 is SGHRS and CDR2 YFSETQ. CDR3 sequence reads: CASSLYSDSSTDTQYF. In DNA, the CDR3 is TGCGCCAGCAGCTTATATAGCGACTCGAGCACAGATACGCAGTATTTT.

The chain links TRBV5-4 to TRBJ2-7; TRBD1 matches at 8 bases. The CDR3 spans 14 residues. Germline V gives CDR1 SGHNT, CDR2 YYREEE (reference sequence). The J segment lost 5 bases and the V segment lost 2 bases, leaving 6 bases of the junction unmatched. CDR3 sequence reads: CASSFSGQGHEQYF. CDR3 bases: TGTGCCAGCAGCTTCTCAGGACAGGGCCACGAGCAGTACTTC. The whole variable domain, filled in from reference TRBV5-4 and TRBJ2-7, reads ETGVTQSPTHLIKTRGQQVTLRCSSQSGHNTVSWYQQALGQGPQFIFQYYREEENGRGNFPPRFSGLQFPNYSSELNVNALELDDSALYLCASSFSGQGHEQYFGPGTRLTVT.

The V gene is TRBV6-5, the J gene TRBJ2-7; 7 nucleotides agree with TRBD1. The CDR3 extends over 13 amino acids. V lost 5 bases, J lost 5 bases, and 6 bases stayed unmatched. CDR1 is MNHEY, CDR2 SVGAGI, per germline. Written as DNA, the CDR3 is TGTGCCAGCAGTCGTACAGGGGCAGACGAGCAGTACTTC. Its translation: CASSRTGADEQYF.

The V call is TRBV7-2, the J call TRBJ2-3; D possibly corresponds to TRBD2 (6 bases). Germline values: CDR1 SGHTA, CDR2 FQGNSA. The CDR3 spans 15 residues. V lost 3 bases and J 4 bases, leaving 14 bases between the germline ends. CDR3 DNA: TGTGCCAGCAGCTTGTTGTCTAGCGACTCAGATACGCAGTATTTT. This encodes CASSLLSSDSDTQYF.